The 16 T cell receptor beta chains listed next were all sequenced from one sample in a study of blood T cell repertoires in COVID-19. Some clones are missing from TCRdb's copy, which holds only in-frame ones; the method was immunoSEQ multiplex PCR. The data hold roughly 250,000 clones, with approximately 90% observed a single time. Sequenced input: PBMCs or T cells enriched from blood (not recorded which). These receptors all come from a man over 45 who had been exposed to COVID-19.

This CDR3 is CASSLEFKRGYTF. Here the CDR3 DNA reads TGTGCCAGCAGCTTGGAATTCAAGCGTGGCTACACCTTC. This chain links TRBV5-5 with TRBJ1-2; D uncertain. This CDR3 is built from 13 residues. Germline-derived CDR1 and CDR2 are SGHKS and YYEKEE (reference sequence). V was shortened by 0 bases and J by 7 bases, with 10 bases between the two germline ends.

The rearrangement joins TRBV2 to TRBJ2-7; TRBD1 matches 8 bases. Losses at the gene ends were 6 bases for V and 0 bases for J; bases not matched to a gene: 7. This CDR3 is built from 15 residues. CDR1 is SNHLY and CDR2 is FYNNEI in the germline V gene. CDR3 nucleotide sequence: TGTGCCAGCAGAACGACAGGGGTCGACTCCTACGAGCAGTACTTC. This sequence encodes CASRTTGVDSYEQYF.

This clone was picked up one time. The chain recombines TRBV9 with TRBJ1-3; maybe TRBD1 (6 bases). The CDR3 runs to 18 residues. CDR1 and CDR2 from the germline V gene are SGDLS and YYNGEE. V dropped 4 bases and J dropped 0 bases, with 20 bases sitting between them. CDR3 sequence: CASSPRGGGFSSGNTIYF. The CDR3 coding sequence is TGTGCCAGCAGCCCAAGAGGGGGGGGCTTTAGCTCTGGAAACACCATATATTTT.

The chain is built from TRBV29-1 and TRBJ2-5, with D maybe TRBD2 (5 bases). V gave up 4 bases and J gave up 3 bases, with 15 bases separating them. CDR1 is SQVTM, CDR2 ANQGSEA, per germline. CDR3 length: 14 residues. The chain's CDR3 is CSVAHGKGEETQYF. The CDR3 DNA is TGCAGCGTTGCCCACGGGAAGGGAGAAGAGACCCAGTACTTC.

The chain links TRBV9 to TRBJ1-1; TRBD1 matches 7 bases. CDR3 length: 14 residues. With 1 base clipped from V and 5 bases from J, the junction kept 5 bases outside the gene matches. CDR1 is SGDLS, CDR2 YYNGEE, per germline. CDR3 coding DNA: TGTGCCAGCAGCGTACAGGGGGTCGGGACTGAAGCTTTCTTT. Translating it yields CASSVQGVGTEAFF.

The chain recombines TRBV9 with TRBJ2-5, with 10 bases identical to TRBD2. The CDR3 has 15 residues. V was clipped by 1 base and J by 5 bases; unmatched bases: 5. Germline V CDR1 and CDR2: SGDLS, YYNGEE. CDR3 DNA: TGTGCCAGCAGCGTATCCAGCGGGGGGGCCGAGACCCAGTACTTC. Its translation: CASSVSSGGAETQYF.

The chain recombines TRBV4-2 with TRBJ1-5; no firm D call. The germline gives CDR1 LGHNA, CDR2 YNFKEQ. The CDR3 has 15 amino acids. Deletions cut 0 bases from V and 3 bases from J, with 9 bases between. For the CDR3, the DNA is TGTGCCAGCAGCCAAGATGCGTTTGACAATCAGCCCCAGCATTTT. Translating it yields CASSQDAFDNQPQHF.

A single count supports this clone. The V gene is TRBV28, the J gene TRBJ1-5; maybe TRBD1 (5 bases). The germline CDR1 and CDR2 sequences are MDHEN and SYDVKM. The CDR3 covers 15 residues. V shed 7 bases and J shed 0 bases, with 13 bases lying between them. In DNA form, the CDR3 reads TGTGCCAGCACCCGCGGGGCGTATAGCAATCAGCCCCAGCATTTT. It encodes CASTRGAYSNQPQHF.

The CDR3 spells CASSIGAATQETQYF. The CDR3 DNA is TGCGCCAGCAGCATAGGGGCAGCGACCCAAGAGACCCAGTACTTC. The gene calls are TRBV5-1 and TRBJ2-5, with D possibly TRBD1 on 5 matching bases. This CDR3 is 15 amino acids long. The V end was cut by 4 bases, the J end by 1 base, with 14 bases between. Germline CDR1 is SGHRS and CDR2 is YFSETQ.

The chain couples TRBV27 to TRBJ1-2; the D gene is possibly TRBD1 (5 bases). Looked up from germline, CDR1 is MNHEY and CDR2 is SMNVEV (reference sequence). V lost 3 bases, J lost 8 bases, and 13 bases lay in between. The CDR3 is 13 amino acids. CDR3 nucleotides: TGTGCCAGCAGTTTCGGGGGAACTGGGGGCTACACCTTC. This gives the protein CASSFGGTGGYTF.

The V gene is TRBV5-1, the J gene TRBJ2-5; 12 bases match TRBD1. After removal of 2 bases from V and 5 bases from J, the junction contained 7 bases not matched to a gene. The V gene's germline CDR1 is SGHRS and CDR2 YFSETQ. CDR3 size: 16 residues. The CDR3 DNA reads TGCGCCAGCAGCTTATGGGGACAGGGGGCTGAGGAGACCCAGTACTTC. Amino acid sequence: CASSLWGQGAEETQYF. The full variable domain, completed using reference TRBV5-1 and TRBJ2-5, is KAGVTQTPRYLIKTRGQQVTLSCSPISGHRSVSWYQQTPGQGLQFLFEYFSETQRNKGNFPGRFSGRQFSNSRSEMNVSTLELGDSALYLCASSLWGQGAEETQYFGPGTRLLVL.

The V call is TRBV5-1, the J call TRBJ1-4; D remains unclear. Germline V gene data show CDR1 as SGHRS and CDR2 as YFSETQ. The CDR3 covers 14 residues. Trimming removed 4 bases from V and 5 bases from J, with 12 bases in between. The CDR3 coding sequence is TGCGCCAGCAGCCCTACCGTGTACAATGAAAAACTGTTTTTT. It codes for CASSPTVYNEKLFF.

The CDR3 sequence: CASPTKFQDRGYQPQHF. In DNA, the CDR3 is TGTGCCAGCCCCACTAAATTTCAAGACAGGGGTTATCAGCCCCAGCATTTT. The chain couples TRBV6-4 to TRBJ1-5, with 8 bases matching TRBD1. CDR1 is MRHNA, CDR2 SNTAGT, per germline. This CDR3 spans 17 amino acids. The trim removed 8 bases at V and 5 bases at J, leaving 17 bases unmatched.

The J gene is TRBJ2-5, the V gene TRBV2, with 16 bases identical to TRBD2. This CDR3 spans 17 amino acids. J gave up 5 bases and V 4 bases, and 7 bases lay outside the gene matches. Germline V CDR1 and CDR2: SNHLY, FYNNEI. CDR3 amino acids: CASSAGPGLAGGETQYF. CDR3 nucleotide sequence: TGTGCCAGCAGTGCCGGGCCGGGACTAGCGGGAGGGGAGACCCAGTACTTC. Full variable domain (missing parts from reference TRBV2 and TRBJ2-5): EPEVTQTPSHQVTQMGQEVILRCVPISNHLYFYWYRQILGQKVEFLVSFYNNEISEKSEIFDDQFSVERPDGSNFTLKIRSTKLEDSAMYFCASSAGPGLAGGETQYFGPGTRLLVL.

The chain employs TRBV28 and TRBJ1-1; D uncertain. The CDR3 sequence is 15 residues long. V was clipped by 2 bases and J by 1 base, with 11 bases between them. The germline gives CDR1 MDHEN, CDR2 SYDVKM. The CDR3 is CASSLNKTRNTEAFF. For the CDR3, the DNA is TGTGCCAGCAGTTTAAACAAGACAAGGAACACTGAAGCTTTCTTT.

The gene calls are TRBV7-9 and TRBJ2-6, with 9 bases identical to TRBD1. Per germline, CDR1 SEHNR and CDR2 FQNEAQ (reference sequence). The CDR3 is 16 residues long. V lost 8 bases, J lost 1 base, and 6 bases stayed unmatched. The CDR3 is CASPGTGLSGANVLTF. Here the CDR3 DNA reads TGTGCCAGCCCCGGGACAGGGTTATCTGGGGCCAACGTCCTGACTTTC.